Presented here are 6 T cell receptor beta chains from one specimen sequenced in a study of blood T cells in healthy people across ages. Then a second PCR, running about 6 to 12 cycles, was carried out with a sample-barcoded 5' primer and a J-beta primer mix. TCRdb itself ran the 5' RACE reads through MiXCR, one entry per CDR3 protein. The sample lists about 840,000 distinct CDR3 sequences, under 35% occurring once. The same data also went into a second study, on T cells of mothers and their children.

Sequencing was performed on blood. The receptors were gathered from a woman between 35 and 50 years old in good health.

This chain joins TRBV20-1 and TRBJ2-3; D possibly uses TRBD1 or TRBD2 (6 bases each). The CDR3 runs 14 residues. V was shortened by 5 bases and J by 0 bases, with 12 bases between the two germline ends. Germline V lookup: CDR1 DFQATT, CDR2 SNEGSKA (reference sequence). The CDR3 reads CSAWTAGSTDTQYF. CDR3 nucleotide sequence: TGCAGTGCTTGGACAGCGGGTAGCACAGATACGCAGTATTTT.

This clonotype was detected a few times. The chain couples TRBV20-1 to TRBJ2-3; no reliable D call. V was cut by 0 bases and J by 6 bases, with 13 bases left in between. Germline V gene sequence: CDR1 DFQATT, CDR2 SNEGSKA (reference sequence). CDR3 size: 14 residues. The CDR3 loop reads CSARDMVVLDTQYF. As DNA, the CDR3 is TGCAGTGCTAGAGATATGGTAGTATTGGATACGCAGTATTTT.

In its sample, this clonotype was seen many times. The chain uses TRBV9 and TRBJ2-7; 8 nucleotides match TRBD1. CDR1 is SGDLS, CDR2 YYNGEE, per germline. There are 15 residues in the CDR3. With 4 bases clipped from V and 5 bases from J, the junction kept 11 bases outside the gene matches. Written as DNA, the CDR3 is TGTGCCAGCAGCCTACGGACAGGGAGCGTCGACGAGCAGTACTTC. It codes for CASSLRTGSVDEQYF.

This clonotype turned up a few times. The CDR3 DNA sequence: TGTGCCAACGCATATGGACAGGGGGGTTCGAACACTGAAGCTTTCTTT. This encodes CANAYGQGGSNTEAFF. This sequence joins TRBV6-2 or TRBV6-3 and TRBJ1-1; 10 bases are shared with TRBD1. Germline CDR1 is MNHEY and CDR2 is SVGEGT. V dropped 10 bases and J dropped 1; count of bases not matched to a gene: 12. There are 16 residues in the CDR3.

In this sample, this clonotype turned up a few times. This sequence joins TRBV7-2 and TRBJ1-2; TRBD1 might be the D (6 bases). The V end was cut by 6 bases, the J end by 4 bases, with 15 bases between. CDR3 size: 14 residues. Germline V CDR1 and CDR2: SGHTA, FQGNSA. CDR3 protein: CASRDGRGSYGYTF. The CDR3 DNA reads as TGTGCCAGCAGGGATGGCAGGGGCTCCTATGGCTACACCTTC.

The CDR3 DNA reads as TGCGCCAGCAGCTACAGGGCTAGCGGGGGACTTTACGAGCAGTACTTC. Encoded protein: CASSYRASGGLYEQYF. J is TRBJ2-4 and V is TRBV5-1, with 10 bases aligning to TRBD2. The J call is uncertain, as TRBJ2-7 better fits the DNA end. The CDR3 consists of 16 residues. Germline-derived CDR1 and CDR2 are SGHRS and YFSETQ.